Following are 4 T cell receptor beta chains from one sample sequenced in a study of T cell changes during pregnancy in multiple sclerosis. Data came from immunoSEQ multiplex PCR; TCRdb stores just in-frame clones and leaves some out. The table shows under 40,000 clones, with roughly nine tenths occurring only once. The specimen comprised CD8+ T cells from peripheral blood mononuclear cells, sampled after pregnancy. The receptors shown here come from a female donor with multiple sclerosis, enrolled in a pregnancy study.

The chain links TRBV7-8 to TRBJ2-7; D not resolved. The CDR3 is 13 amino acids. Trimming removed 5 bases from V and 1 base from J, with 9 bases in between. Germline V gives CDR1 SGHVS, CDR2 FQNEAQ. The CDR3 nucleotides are TGTGCCAGCAGCCTTCAGGTTTCCTACGAGCAGTACTTC. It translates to CASSLQVSYEQYF. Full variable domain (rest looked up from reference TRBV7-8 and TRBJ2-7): GAGVSQSPRYKVAKRGQDVALRCDPISGHVSLFWYQQALGQGPEFLTYFQNEAQLDKSGLPSDRFFAERPEGSVSTLKIQRTQQEDSAVYLCASSLQVSYEQYFGPGTRLTVT.

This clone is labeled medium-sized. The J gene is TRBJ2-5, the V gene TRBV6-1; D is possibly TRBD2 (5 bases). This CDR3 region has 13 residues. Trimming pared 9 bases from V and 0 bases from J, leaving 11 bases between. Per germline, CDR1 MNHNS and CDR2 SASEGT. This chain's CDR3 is CASTGEYQETQYF. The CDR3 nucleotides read TGTGCCAGTACTGGGGAGTACCAAGAGACCCAGTACTTC.

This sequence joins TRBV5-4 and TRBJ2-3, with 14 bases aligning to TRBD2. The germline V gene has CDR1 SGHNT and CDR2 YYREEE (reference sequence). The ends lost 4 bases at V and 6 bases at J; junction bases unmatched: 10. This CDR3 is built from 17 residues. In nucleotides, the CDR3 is TGTGCCAGCAGCGGAGCCGGGGGACTAGCGGGGGTCGATACGCAGTATTTT. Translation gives CASSGAGGLAGVDTQYF.

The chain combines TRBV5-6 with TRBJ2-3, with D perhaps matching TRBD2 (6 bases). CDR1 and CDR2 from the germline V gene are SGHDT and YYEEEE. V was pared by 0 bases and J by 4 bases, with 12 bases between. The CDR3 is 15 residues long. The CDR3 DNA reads TGTGCCAGCAGCTTGGTTGCTAGCGATTCAGATACGCAGTATTTT. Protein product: CASSLVASDSDTQYF. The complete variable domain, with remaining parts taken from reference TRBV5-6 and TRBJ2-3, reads DAGVTQSPTHLIKTRGQQVTLRCSPKSGHDTVSWYQQALGQGPQFIFQYYEEEERQRGNFPDRFSGHQFPNYSSELNVNALLLGDSALYLCASSLVASDSDTQYFGPGTRLTVL.